The clone carrying this T cell receptor (beta chain) was observed a few times. Its antigen is currently unknown. This specimen includes other DNA sequences encoding the same CDR3. This sample was included in a study of cytomegalovirus exposure and HLA in healthy donors. Findings of the study overall: Some TCR beta chains (164 of them) were listed as cytomegalovirus-associated.

CDR3 size: 13 residues. The germline V gene has CDR1 SQVTM and CDR2 ANQGSEA. V shed 6 bases, J shed 8 bases, and the junction held 8 bases outside the gene matches. The PCR contained 60 Vbeta and 13 Jbeta primers. The data were produced by immunoSEQ multiplex PCR, yet TCRdb's version contains in-frame clones alone and is incomplete. The sample lists 150,000 to 200,000 clones, around three quarters seen once, with approximately 2.1% in the top ten. Sequenced sample: PBMCs. The TCR comes from a young woman in good health and CMV-seropositive. The chain is built from TRBV29-1 and TRBJ1-2; 11 bases agree with TRBD1. CDR3: CSVVGQGAWGYTF. CDR3 DNA sequence: TGCAGCGTCGTCGGACAGGGGGCTTGGGGCTACACCTTC.